These 20 T cell receptor beta chains were sequenced from one sample in a study of T cells after yellow fever vaccination. Using its own MiXCR run on the 5' RACE reads, TCRdb lists one record per CDR3 protein. The data hold 300,000 to 350,000 distinct CDR3 sequences, with around 3.9% observed a single time. This specimen was PBMCs, taken 5 days after the yellow fever booster vaccination. The receptors were gathered from a man between 18 and 29 years old who received the YFV17D yellow fever vaccine.

The chain's CDR3 is CASSLQGGDGYTF. The CDR3 region has the DNA TGTGCCAGCAGCCTACAGGGAGGGGATGGCTACACCTTC. The chain employs TRBV3-1 and TRBJ1-2, with D possibly being TRBD1 (6 bases). V was cut by 4 bases and J by 6 bases, with 12 bases left in between. The CDR3 consists of 13 residues. CDR1 is LGHDT, CDR2 YNNKEL, per germline (reference sequence).

This clonotype was picked up many times. The chain carries TRBV5-1 and TRBJ2-2; 9 nucleotides align to TRBD1. CDR1 and CDR2 (germline): SGHRS, YFSETQ. J was trimmed by 5 bases and V by 5 bases; bases with no gene match: 7. The CDR3 sequence is 15 residues long. CDR3 amino acids: CASRQQGANTGELFF. The CDR3 DNA reads as TGCGCCAGCAGACAACAGGGGGCAAATACCGGGGAGCTGTTTTTT.

At least ten counts were recorded for this clonotype. The chain is built from TRBV6-5 and TRBJ2-4; 7 nucleotides match TRBD2. Looked up from germline, CDR1 is MNHEY and CDR2 is SVGAGI. V lost 4 bases and J lost 0; bases outside the gene matches: 15. This CDR3 comprises 19 residues. CDR3 in DNA: TGTGCCAGCAGTTGGTCCCCGGGCGGGGGAAGGGGAGCCAAAAACATTCAGTACTTC. It translates to CASSWSPGGGRGAKNIQYF.

The chain uses TRBV18 and TRBJ1-1; D not resolved. Germline CDR1 and CDR2: KGHSH and LQKENI. The V end lost 3 bases, the J end lost 4 bases, and 9 bases lay between the germline ends. The CDR3 is 13 residues long. DNA for the CDR3: TGTGCCAGCTCACCTCCCGGGATCACTGAAGCTTTCTTT. This codes for CASSPPGITEAFF.

Only a few counts were recorded for this clonotype. The genes are TRBV12-3 or TRBV12-4 and TRBJ2-7; the D gene is possibly TRBD2 (5 bases). The CDR3 length is 16 residues. Trimming shortened V by 7 bases and J by 2 bases, and 21 bases separated the two germline ends. CDR3 loop: CASMSVVEGSPYEQYF. CDR3 DNA: TGTGCCAGCATGTCCGTGGTCGAGGGATCCCCCTACGAGCAGTACTTC.

This clonotype was recorded many times. CDR3 protein: CASSDLVGGGKFF. Written as DNA, the CDR3 is TGTGCCAGCAGCGATCTCGTTGGGGGGGGGAAGTTCTTC. V and J are TRBV7-2 and TRBJ2-1; 7 bases fit TRBD2. Germline-derived CDR1 and CDR2 are SGHTA and FQGNSA. Unmatched junction bases numbered 12, after V lost 5 bases and J lost 14 bases. This CDR3 spans 13 amino acids.

The rearrangement joins TRBV5-1 to TRBJ2-5; 9 nucleotides match TRBD2. This CDR3 is built from 16 residues. The junction had 10 bases not matched to a gene; V was cut back by 3 bases and J by 4 bases. The V gene's germline CDR1 is SGHRS and CDR2 YFSETQ. The CDR3 spells CASSSGTSTASETQYF. The CDR3 DNA is TGCGCCAGCAGCTCCGGGACTAGCACGGCGTCAGAGACCCAGTACTTC.

This clonotype was seen at least ten times. V usage is TRBV6-6 and J usage is TRBJ2-5; TRBD2 aligns across 11 bases. V gave up 4 bases and J gave up 5 bases; unmatched junction bases: 3. The CDR3 covers 14 residues. Germline assignment: CDR1 MNHNY and CDR2 SVGAGI (reference sequence). CDR3 protein: CASSLAGGLETQYF. For the CDR3, the DNA is TGTGCCAGCAGTTTAGCGGGGGGGCTGGAGACCCAGTACTTC.

The CDR3 protein is CASSHRGQTDTQYF. CDR3 DNA: TGTGCCAGCAGCCACAGGGGCCAGACAGATACGCAGTATTTT. The chain has TRBV3-1 and TRBJ2-3, with D maybe TRBD1 (6 bases). Per the germline V gene, CDR1 is LGHDT and CDR2 is YNNKEL (reference sequence). The V and J ends lost 3 bases and 3 bases respectively, with 10 bases between them. The CDR3 is made up of 14 amino acids.

This chain links TRBV27 with TRBJ1-5; D gene unclear. Trimming left V 1 base short and J 2 bases short, with 3 bases between. Germline V gene sequence: CDR1 MNHEY, CDR2 SMNVEV (reference sequence). The CDR3 sequence is 13 residues long. CDR3 loop: CASSLWRNQPQHF. The DNA of the CDR3 is TGTGCCAGCAGTTTATGGCGCAATCAGCCCCAGCATTTT.

This clonotype was observed many times. DNA of the CDR3: TGCGCCAGCAGCTTGCCCCGACAGGGCCTCCGCACAGATACGCAGTATTTT. As protein: CASSLPRQGLRTDTQYF. The chain joins TRBV5-1 to TRBJ2-3, with 7 bases lining up with TRBD1. The CDR3 totals 17 residues. V gave up 1 base and J gave up 1 base; unmatched junction bases: 9. The germline V gene encodes CDR1 SGHRS and CDR2 YFSETQ.

The chain combines TRBV24-1 with TRBJ2-3; D possibly matches TRBD1 or TRBD2 (6 bases each). Per the germline V gene, CDR1 is KGHDR and CDR2 is SFDVKD. V lost 3 bases, J lost 3 bases, and 15 bases lay in between. The CDR3 runs to 16 residues. In DNA form, the CDR3 reads TGTGCCACCAGTGATCCACAGGGTCGGGGGACAGATACGCAGTATTTT. As protein: CATSDPQGRGTDTQYF.

V gene TRBV20-1 combines with J gene TRBJ1-6; TRBD1 matches 8 bases. Per the germline V gene, CDR1 is DFQATT and CDR2 is SNEGSKA (reference sequence). CDR3 length: 14 residues. V lost 5 bases, J lost 5 bases, and 5 bases stayed unmatched. Written as DNA, the CDR3 is TGCAGTGCTGGGACAGGAAATAATAATTCACCCCTCCACTTT. Translated: CSAGTGNNNSPLHF.

The sample holds many counts of this clonotype. The V gene is TRBV20-1, the J gene TRBJ2-5; TRBD2 aligns across 8 bases. The trim removed 1 base at V and 4 bases at J, leaving 8 bases unmatched. The CDR3 consists of 15 residues. Germline CDR1 reads DFQATT; CDR2 reads SNEGSKA (reference sequence). CDR3 DNA sequence: TGCAGTGCTAGAGGGCCAGCGGGGGCGGGAGAGACCCAGTACTTC. Translating gives CSARGPAGAGETQYF.

The table lists this clonotype with many counts. This rearrangement joins TRBV5-1 to TRBJ2-3; D call uncertain. Germline CDR1 and CDR2: SGHRS and YFSETQ. The V end was cut by 4 bases, the J end by 2 bases, with 5 bases between. The CDR3 runs to 12 residues. CDR3 sequence (DNA): TGCGCCAGCAGCGACACCACAGATACGCAGTATTTT. The encoded protein is CASSDTTDTQYF. Variable domain in full (rest from reference TRBV5-1 and TRBJ2-3): KAGVTQTPRYLIKTRGQQVTLSCSPISGHRSVSWYQQTPGQGLQFLFEYFSETQRNKGNFPGRFSGRQFSNSRSEMNVSTLELGDSALYLCASSDTTDTQYFGPGTRLTVL.

The chain joins TRBV6-6 to TRBJ2-1; 8 nucleotides align to TRBD2. The CDR3 extends over 15 amino acids. J gave up 5 bases and V 7 bases, and 10 bases lay outside the gene matches. Germline-derived CDR1 and CDR2 are MNHNY and SVGAGI (reference sequence). The CDR3 spells CASIPQRGHNNEQFF. Written as DNA, the CDR3 is TGTGCCAGCATCCCCCAGCGGGGGCACAACAATGAGCAGTTCTTC.

The chain employs TRBV7-8 and TRBJ1-6; no clear D. The CDR3 is 16 residues long. V dropped 1 base and J dropped 7 bases, with 14 bases sitting between them. In germline, CDR1 is SGHVS, CDR2 FQNEAQ. Written as DNA, the CDR3 is TGTGCCAGCAGCTTAGATCAGGCCCTTTCAAATTCACCCCTCCACTTT. Protein sequence: CASSLDQALSNSPLHF.

This clonotype was observed at least ten times. This chain connects TRBV27 to TRBJ2-5, with 9 bases lining up with TRBD2. The CDR3 has 15 amino acids. The V gene's germline CDR1 is MNHEY and CDR2 SMNVEV (reference sequence). V lost 1 base and J lost 3; bases outside the gene matches: 3. The CDR3 loop is CASSLLAGDEETQYF. The CDR3 DNA reads TGTGCCAGCAGTTTATTAGCGGGGGACGAAGAGACCCAGTACTTC.

V and J are TRBV7-2 and TRBJ2-7; maybe TRBD1 (6 bases). The CDR3 has 15 amino acids. Germline V gives CDR1 SGHTA, CDR2 FQGNSA. Trimming left V 6 bases short and J 6 bases short, with 21 bases between. The CDR3: CASRLQGHEKLEQYF. As DNA, the CDR3 is TGTGCCAGCAGGTTACAGGGTCATGAAAAACTCGAGCAGTACTTC. Full variable domain (outside the CDR3, taken from reference TRBV7-2 and TRBJ2-7): GAGVSQSPSNKVTEKGKDVELRCDPISGHTALYWYRQSLGQGLEFLIYFQGNSAPDKSGLPSDRFSAERTGGSVSTLTIQRTQQEDSAVYLCASRLQGHEKLEQYFGPGTRLTVT.

The J gene is TRBJ2-1, the V gene TRBV4-1; maybe TRBD2 (6 bases). The CDR3 totals 14 residues. Per germline, CDR1 MGHRA and CDR2 YSYEKL. Trimming took off 1 base at V and 3 bases at J, with 7 bases between the two ends. In DNA, the CDR3 is TGCGCCAGCAGCCAAGTCGGGGGCTACAATGAGCAGTTCTTC. The encoded protein is CASSQVGGYNEQFF.